This T cell receptor beta chain was sequenced in a study of T cells in Graves' hyperthyroidism and ophthalmopathy. Of note for this clonotype: Its antigen remains unidentified.

Regions amplified from RNA transcripts were the TCR beta CDR3 regions. The primer set for the first-round RT-PCR of the TCR CDR3 was HTBI. A single record per CDR3 protein comes from TCRdb applying MiXCR to the multiplex PCR reads. The sample shows around 600,000 distinct CDR3 sequences, over 12% of them seen only once. The germline CDR1 and CDR2 sequences are MDHEN and SYDVKM. The CDR3 spans 12 residues. Trimming took 6 bases from V and 6 from J, leaving 12 bases between them. Patients with ophthalmopathy all had a Clinical Activity Score of at least 3, a NOSPECS grade of at least 4 and duration under 3 months. Points from the study as a whole: A model using 13 V-J features told ophthalmopathy apart from stable hyperthyroidism.

The clonotype comes from a woman in her late teens or twenties with Graves' ophthalmopathy. The sequencing sample was made of blood. The V and J genes are TRBV28 and TRBJ2-7; D remains unclear. CDR3 nucleotide sequence: TGTGCCAGCAGGGATCCTTCGGGCGAGCAGTACTTC. It yields the protein CASRDPSGEQYF. Based on the CDR3 plus reference TRBV28 and TRBJ2-7, the full variable domain is DVKVTQSSRYLVKRTGEKVFLECVQDMDHENMFWYRQDPGLGLRLIYFSYDVKMKEKGDIPEGYSVSREKKERFSLILESASTNQTSMYLCASRDPSGEQYFGPGTRLTVT.